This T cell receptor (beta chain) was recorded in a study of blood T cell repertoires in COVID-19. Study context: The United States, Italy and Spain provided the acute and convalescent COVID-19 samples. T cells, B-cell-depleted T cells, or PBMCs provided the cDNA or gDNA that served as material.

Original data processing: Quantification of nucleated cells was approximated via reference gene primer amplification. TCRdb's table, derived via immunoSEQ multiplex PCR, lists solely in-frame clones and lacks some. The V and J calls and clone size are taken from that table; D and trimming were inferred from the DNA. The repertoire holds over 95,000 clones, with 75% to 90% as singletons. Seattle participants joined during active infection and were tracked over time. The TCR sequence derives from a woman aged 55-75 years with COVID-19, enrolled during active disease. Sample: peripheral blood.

DNA for the CDR3: TGTGCCAGCAGCCCCCAGGTCCAACTTTTTGTAGAATATGGCTACACCTTC. Encoded protein: CASSPQVQLFVEYGYTF. V is TRBV7-9 and J is TRBJ1-2; D is unresolved. The ends were cut back, 5 bases at V and 5 bases at J, with 24 bases in the middle. The CDR3 has 17 amino acids. Germline assignment: CDR1 SEHNR and CDR2 FQNEAQ (reference sequence).